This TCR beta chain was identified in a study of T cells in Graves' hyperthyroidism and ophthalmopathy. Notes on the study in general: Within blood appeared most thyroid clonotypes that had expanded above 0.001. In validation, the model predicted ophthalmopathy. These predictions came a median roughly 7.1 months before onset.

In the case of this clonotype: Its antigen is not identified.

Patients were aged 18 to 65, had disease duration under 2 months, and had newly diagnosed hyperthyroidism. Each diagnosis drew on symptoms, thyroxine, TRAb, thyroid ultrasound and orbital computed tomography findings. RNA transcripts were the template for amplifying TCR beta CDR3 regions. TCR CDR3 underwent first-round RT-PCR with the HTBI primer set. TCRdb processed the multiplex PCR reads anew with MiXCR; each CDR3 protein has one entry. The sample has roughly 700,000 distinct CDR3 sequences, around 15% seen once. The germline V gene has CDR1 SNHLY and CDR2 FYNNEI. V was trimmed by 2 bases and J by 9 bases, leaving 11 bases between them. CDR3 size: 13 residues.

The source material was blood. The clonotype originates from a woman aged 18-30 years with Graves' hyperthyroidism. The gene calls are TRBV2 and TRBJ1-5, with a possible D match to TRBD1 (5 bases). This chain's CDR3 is CASSEQGPLPQHF. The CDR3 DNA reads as TGTGCCAGCAGTGAACAGGGCCCGTTGCCCCAGCATTTT.